This TCR beta chain was observed in a study of radiation and T cells in renal cell carcinoma. Study-level findings and limits: In blood, top tumor clones expanded by 2 weeks, shrinking by 4. No pretreatment tumor biopsies were available for baseline clonotypes.

On this clone: Antigen specificity is unknown.

Assay: immunoSEQ multiplex PCR; the TCRdb copy retains only in-frame clones and omits some. Of 120,000 or so clones listed, 81% are singletons. Noted time point: blood 2 weeks post-SBRT. Treatment denoted: 15 Gy SBRT to primary tumor, nephrectomy 4 weeks later. Serial blood draws occurred at baseline and 2 and 4 weeks post-SBRT. The patient's renal cell carcinoma had clear cell pathology. With V trimmed by 5 bases and J by 7 bases, 13 bases remained unmatched. CDR3 length: 15 residues. CDR1 SEHNR and CDR2 FQNEAQ come from the germline V gene (reference sequence). The sample was blood, taken from a patient whose treatment included radiotherapy and nephrectomy. The chain uses TRBV7-9 and TRBJ2-7; 8 bases fit TRBD2. The origin of this receptor is a woman aged 60-75 years with renal cell carcinoma. CDR3 loop: CASSPLVGGAGEQYF. The CDR3 DNA reads as TGTGCCAGCAGCCCCCTCGTCGGGGGGGCAGGTGAGCAGTACTTC.